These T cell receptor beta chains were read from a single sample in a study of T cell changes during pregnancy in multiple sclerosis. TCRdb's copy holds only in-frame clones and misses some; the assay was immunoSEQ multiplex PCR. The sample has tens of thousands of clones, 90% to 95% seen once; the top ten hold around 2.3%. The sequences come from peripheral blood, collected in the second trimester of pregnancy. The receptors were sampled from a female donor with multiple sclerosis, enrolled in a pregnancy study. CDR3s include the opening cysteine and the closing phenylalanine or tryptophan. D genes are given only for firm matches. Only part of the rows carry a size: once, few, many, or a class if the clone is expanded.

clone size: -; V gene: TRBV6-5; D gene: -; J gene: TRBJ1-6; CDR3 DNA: TGTGCCAGCAGTTACGGTCCCAGCTCCTATAATTCACCCCTCCACTTT; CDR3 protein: CASSYGPSSYNSPLHF
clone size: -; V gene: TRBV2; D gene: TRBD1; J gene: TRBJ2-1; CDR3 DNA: TGTGCCAGCATACAACAGGGGGCGTTTTGGAATGAGCAGTTCTTC; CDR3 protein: CASIQQGAFWNEQFF
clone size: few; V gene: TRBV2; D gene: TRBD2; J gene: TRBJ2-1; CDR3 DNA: TGTGCCAGCAGTACCGGGACTAGCGACAATGAGCAGTTCTTC; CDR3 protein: CASSTGTSDNEQFF
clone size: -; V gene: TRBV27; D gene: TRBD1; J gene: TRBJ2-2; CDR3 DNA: TGTGCCAGCAGAGCCGGGACAGGGGAGGACACCGGGGAGCTGTTTTTT; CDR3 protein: CASRAGTGEDTGELFF
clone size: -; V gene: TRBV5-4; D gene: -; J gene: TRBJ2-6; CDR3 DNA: TGTGCCAGCAGCTTACAGGGACCTGGGGCCAACGTCCTGACTTTC; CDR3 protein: CASSLQGPGANVLTF
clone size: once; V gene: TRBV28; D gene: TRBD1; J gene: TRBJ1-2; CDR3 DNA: TGTGCCAGCAAACCCAGGGGGCTGGGATATGGCTACACCTTC; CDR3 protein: CASKPRGLGYGYTF
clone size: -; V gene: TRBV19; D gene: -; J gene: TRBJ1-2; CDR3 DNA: TGTGCCAGTAGTATAGAAGGGACACTCTATGGCTACACCTTC; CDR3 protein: CASSIEGTLYGYTF
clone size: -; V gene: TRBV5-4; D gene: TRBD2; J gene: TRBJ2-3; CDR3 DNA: TGTGCCAGCAGCTACGGACTAGCGGGGGGACCCCTAGTCACAGATACGCAGTATTTT; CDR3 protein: CASSYGLAGGPLVTDTQYF
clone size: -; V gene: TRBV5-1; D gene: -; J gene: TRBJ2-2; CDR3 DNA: TGCGCCAGCAGCTTGGGAGGGTTGGAGGAGCTGTTTTTT; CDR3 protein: CASSLGGLEELFF
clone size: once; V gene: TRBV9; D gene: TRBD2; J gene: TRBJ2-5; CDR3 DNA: TGTGCCAGCAGCGTAGTAGGCGGGAGGATTGAGACCCAGTACTTC; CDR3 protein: CASSVVGGRIETQYF
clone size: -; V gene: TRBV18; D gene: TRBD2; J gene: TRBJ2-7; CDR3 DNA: TGTGCCAGCTCACCTCGGACTAGTACGGACATAGGCGAGCAGTACTTC; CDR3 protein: CASSPRTSTDIGEQYF
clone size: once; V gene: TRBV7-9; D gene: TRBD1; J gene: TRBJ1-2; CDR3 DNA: TGTGCCAGCAGCCCAACAGGGGGTGGGTATGGCTACACCTTC; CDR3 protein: CASSPTGGGYGYTF
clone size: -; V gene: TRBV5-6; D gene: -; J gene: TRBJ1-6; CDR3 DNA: TGTGCCAGCAGCTTGGTACGGGGAAATAATTCACCCCTCCACTTT; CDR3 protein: CASSLVRGNNSPLHF
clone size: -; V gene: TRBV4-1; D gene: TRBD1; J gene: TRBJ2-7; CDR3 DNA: TGCGCCAGCAGCCTTCACGGACAGGCCTCAAGCGAGCAGTACTTC; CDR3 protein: CASSLHGQASSEQYF
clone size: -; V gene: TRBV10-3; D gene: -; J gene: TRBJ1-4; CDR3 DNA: TGTGCCATCAGCAAAGGACAGTCTTCAACTAATGAAAAACTGTTTTTT; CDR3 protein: CAISKGQSSTNEKLFF
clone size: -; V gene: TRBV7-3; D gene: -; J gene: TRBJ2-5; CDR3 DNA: TGTGCCAGCAGCTTATTGGCGGGGAGACAAGAGACCCAGTACTTC; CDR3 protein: CASSLLAGRQETQYF
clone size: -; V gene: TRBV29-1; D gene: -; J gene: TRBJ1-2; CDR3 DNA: TGCAGCGTTGAGAACCGACAGATCTATGGCTACACCTTC; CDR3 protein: CSVENRQIYGYTF
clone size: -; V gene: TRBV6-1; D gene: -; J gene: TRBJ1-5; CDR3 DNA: TGTGCCAGCAGTGATTTGGACAGTTCTCAGCCCCAGCATTTT; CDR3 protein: CASSDLDSSQPQHF
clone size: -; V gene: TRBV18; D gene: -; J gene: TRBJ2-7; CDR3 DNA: TGTGCCAGCTCACCAGACGGGTTTTTTTACGAGCAGTACTTC; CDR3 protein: CASSPDGFFYEQYF
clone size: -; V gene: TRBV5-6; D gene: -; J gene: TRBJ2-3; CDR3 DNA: TGTGCCAGCAGCTCCCAACTCTGGACAACTAGCACAGATACGCAGTATTTT; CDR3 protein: CASSSQLWTTSTDTQYF
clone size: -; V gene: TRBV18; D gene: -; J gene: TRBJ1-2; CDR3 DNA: TGTGCCAGCTCACCACCGGTCCCCGGACAGACCTATGGCTACACCTTC; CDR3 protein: CASSPPVPGQTYGYTF
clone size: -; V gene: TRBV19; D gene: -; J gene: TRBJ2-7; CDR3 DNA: TGTGCCAGTAGTATAAACAGGGACTACGAGCAGTACTTC; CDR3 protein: CASSINRDYEQYF
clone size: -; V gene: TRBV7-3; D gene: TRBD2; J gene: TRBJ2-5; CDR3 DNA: TGTGCCAGCAGCCCGCAACTAGCGGGAGCACAGACCCAGTACTTC; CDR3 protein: CASSPQLAGAQTQYF
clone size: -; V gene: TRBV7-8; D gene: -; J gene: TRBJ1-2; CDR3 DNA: TGTGCCAGCACCCTTGGTGGGCATGGCTACACCTTC; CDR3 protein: CASTLGGHGYTF
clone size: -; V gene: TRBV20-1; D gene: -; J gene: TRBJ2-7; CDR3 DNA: TGCAGTGCGCCGGACTTGTGGGAGCAGTACTTC; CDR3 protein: CSAPDLWEQYF
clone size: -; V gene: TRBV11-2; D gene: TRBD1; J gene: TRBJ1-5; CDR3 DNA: TGTGCCAGCAGCCCTGGGACAGGGGGGCAGCCCCAGCATTTT; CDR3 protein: CASSPGTGGQPQHF
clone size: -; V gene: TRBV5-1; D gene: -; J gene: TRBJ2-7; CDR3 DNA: TGCGCCAGCAGCCAACACAGGGCTAGCGAGCAGTACTTC; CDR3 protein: CASSQHRASEQYF
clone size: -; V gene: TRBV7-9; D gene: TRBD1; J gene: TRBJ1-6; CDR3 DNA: TGTGCCAGCTCGGACAGGAGCTCCTATAATTCACCCCTCCACTTT; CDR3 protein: CASSDRSSYNSPLHF
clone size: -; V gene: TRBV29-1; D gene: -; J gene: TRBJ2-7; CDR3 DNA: TGCAGCGTGGACAGCCCGGACTACGAGCAGTACTTC; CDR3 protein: CSVDSPDYEQYF
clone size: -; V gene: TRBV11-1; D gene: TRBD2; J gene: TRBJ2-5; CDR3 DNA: TGTGCCAGCAGCTTACAAGAGACTAGCGGACAAGAGACCCAGTACTTC; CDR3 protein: CASSLQETSGQETQYF
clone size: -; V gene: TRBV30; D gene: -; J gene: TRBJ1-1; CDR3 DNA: TGTGCCTGGAGTTTAGACAGAAGCCACACTGAAGCTTTCTTT; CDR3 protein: CAWSLDRSHTEAFF
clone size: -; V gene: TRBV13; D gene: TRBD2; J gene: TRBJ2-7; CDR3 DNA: TGTGCCAGCAGCTCCAGCCGAGAGGCGGGGGGACCCCAATGGGAGCAGTACTTC; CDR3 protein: CASSSSREAGGPQWEQYF
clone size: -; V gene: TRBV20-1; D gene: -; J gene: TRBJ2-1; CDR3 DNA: TGCAGTGCTAGAGATCGAGGCGAGCAGTTCTTC; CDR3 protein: CSARDRGEQFF
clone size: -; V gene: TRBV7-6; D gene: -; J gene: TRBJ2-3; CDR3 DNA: TGTGCCAGCAGCCCTTCCCCAGATACGCAGTATTTT; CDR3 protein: CASSPSPDTQYF
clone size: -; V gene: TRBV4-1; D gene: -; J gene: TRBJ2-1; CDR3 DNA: TGCGCCAGCAGCCAAGGCGGAACTATCAATGAGCAGTTCTTC; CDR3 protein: CASSQGGTINEQFF
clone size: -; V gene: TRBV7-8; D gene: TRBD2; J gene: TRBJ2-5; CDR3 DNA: TGTGCCAGCAGCTCTTATAGCGGGGGAGAGACCCAGTACTTC; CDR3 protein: CASSSYSGGETQYF
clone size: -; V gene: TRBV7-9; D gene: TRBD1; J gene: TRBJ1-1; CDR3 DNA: TGTGCCAGCAGCTTTCAAGGACAGGGGAACACTGAAGCTTTCTTT; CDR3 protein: CASSFQGQGNTEAFF
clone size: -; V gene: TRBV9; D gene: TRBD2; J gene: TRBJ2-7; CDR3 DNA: TGTGCCAGCAGCCCATGGACTAGAGGGTCCCAATACGAGCAGTACTTC; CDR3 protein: CASSPWTRGSQYEQYF
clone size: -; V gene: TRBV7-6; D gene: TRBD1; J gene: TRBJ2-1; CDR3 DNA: TGTGCCAGCAGCTCCTCGCTCCAGGGGGCCTACAATGAGCAGTTCTTC; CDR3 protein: CASSSSLQGAYNEQFF